This entry concerns a single T cell receptor (beta chain). One junction end disagrees with the germline gene, perhaps due to a read error. This record belongs to a study of CD8 T cells in Susac syndrome. The CDR3 loop spans 14 amino acids. In germline, CDR1 is SEHNR, CDR2 FQNEAQ (reference sequence). Reverse transcription of roughly 0.5 to 1 ug RNA was carried out with random hexamers. TCRdb reprocessed the immunoSEQ multiplex PCR reads with MiXCR, giving one entry per CDR3 protein. Of about 150,000 distinct CDR3 sequences listed, 85% to 95% are singletons. The sequence derives from a human donor with Susac syndrome. The rearrangement uses TRBV7-9 and TRBJ2-3; the D is unclear. Sequenced: CD4+ T cells from PBMCs. CDR3 region: CASSLAGSRDTQYF. The CDR3 DNA is TGTGCCAGCAGCTTAGCGGGTAGCAGAGATACGCAGTATTTT.